This T cell receptor (beta chain) was recovered during a study of T cell changes during pregnancy in multiple sclerosis (dated by TCRdb to the late 2010s). Concerning the study at large: Changes in the T cell repertoire over the course of pregnancy were examined in this study in women with multiple sclerosis.

On this clone: Its cognate antigen has yet to be identified. Per-nucleotide qualities are absent, and no much larger clonotype sits a single base away.

For CDR1 and CDR2, the germline V gene lists SGHNT and YENEEA. From cysteine to phenylalanine, the CDR3 is 15 amino acids long. Just CDR3 DNA is preserved here, 45 bases in frame from base 1. V trim: 3 bases; J trim: 6 bases; unmatched bases: 4. The protocol used for the library was the immunoSEQ multiplex PCR assay. The table comes from immuneACCESS by way of TCRdb, which keeps in-frame sequences with V and J called. Part of the clones is missing from these tables; in studies checked, under half for an unresolved V gene and the rest for unknown reasons. This sample gives just over 35,000 clones in total; roughly nine tenths of them show up just once. The biggest ten clones account for 0.6% to 1% of the sample.

The sequenced sample was CD4+ T cells from peripheral blood mononuclear cells, obtained after pregnancy. This TCR was recovered from a female donor in good health, enrolled as a control in a pregnancy study. The sequence joins TRBV11-3 to TRBJ2-1; 11 middle bases align to TRBD2. CDR3 protein: CASSFSGGAGNEQFF. The DNA sequence is as follows: TGTGCCAGCAGCTTTAGCGGGGGGGCCGGCAATGAGCAGTTCTTC.